This T cell receptor beta chain was observed in a study of T cell responses to AZD1222 COVID-19 vaccine. Findings and caveats of the study: It was only after the peak T cell response that any repertoires were sampled.

Produced via immunoSEQ multiplex PCR; TCRdb's table is partial and in-frame only. Among tens of thousands of clones listed, roughly 90% were seen once. V was trimmed by 4 bases and J by 3 bases, leaving 13 bases between them. The CDR3 loop spans 15 amino acids. Germline V lookup: CDR1 LGHDT, CDR2 YNNKEL (reference sequence). This clone was found once. Its antigen is still unknown. This rearrangement joins TRBV3-1 (or the pseudogene TRBV3-2) to TRBJ1-3; D is undetermined. The receptor was isolated from an adult in good health. This sample comprised peripheral blood, obtained on day 0 of AZD1222 vaccination. Here the CDR3 DNA reads TGTGCCAGCAGCCCACCGGGTTTGCGTGGAAACACCATATATTTT. Its protein product is CASSPPGLRGNTIYF.